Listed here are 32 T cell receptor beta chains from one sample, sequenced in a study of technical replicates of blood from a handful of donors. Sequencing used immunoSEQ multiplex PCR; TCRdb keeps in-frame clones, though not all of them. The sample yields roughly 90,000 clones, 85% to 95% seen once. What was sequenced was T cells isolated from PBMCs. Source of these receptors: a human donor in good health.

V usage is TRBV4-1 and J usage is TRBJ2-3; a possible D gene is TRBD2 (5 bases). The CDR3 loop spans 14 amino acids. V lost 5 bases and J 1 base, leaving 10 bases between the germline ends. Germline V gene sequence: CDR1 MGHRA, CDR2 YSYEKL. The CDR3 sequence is CASSERLGTDTQYF. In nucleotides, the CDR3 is TGCGCCAGCAGCGAGCGGCTGGGCACAGATACGCAGTATTTT.

CDR3 amino acids: CASSIPFGLAGGELFF. CDR3 coding DNA: TGTGCCAGCAGCATTCCTTTCGGACTAGCGGGGGGGGAGCTGTTTTTT. The V and J genes are TRBV9 and TRBJ2-2; 12 bases map to TRBD2. Germline-derived CDR1 and CDR2 are SGDLS and YYNGEE. The V gene end was trimmed by 4 bases and the J gene end by 8 bases; junction bases not matched to a gene: 9. This CDR3 has 16 amino acids.

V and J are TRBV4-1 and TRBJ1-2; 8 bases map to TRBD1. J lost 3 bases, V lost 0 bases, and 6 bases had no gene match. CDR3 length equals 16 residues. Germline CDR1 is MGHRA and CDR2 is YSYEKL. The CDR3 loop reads CASSQDHRGVYYGYTF. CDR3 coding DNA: TGCGCCAGCAGCCAAGATCACAGGGGGGTTTACTATGGCTACACCTTC.

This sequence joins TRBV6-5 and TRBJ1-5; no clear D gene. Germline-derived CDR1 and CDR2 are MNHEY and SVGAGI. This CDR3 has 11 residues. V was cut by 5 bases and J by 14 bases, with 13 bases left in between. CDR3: CASSMDGKEHF. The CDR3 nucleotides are TGTGCCAGCAGTATGGACGGGAAGGAGCATTTT.

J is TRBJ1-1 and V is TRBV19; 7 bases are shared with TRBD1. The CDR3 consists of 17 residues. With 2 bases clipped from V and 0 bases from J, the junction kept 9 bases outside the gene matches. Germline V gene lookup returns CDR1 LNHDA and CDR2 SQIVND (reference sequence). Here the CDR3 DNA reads TGTGCCAGTAGTATAATCCCCCGAGGGGGCGTGAACACTGAAGCTTTCTTT. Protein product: CASSIIPRGGVNTEAFF.

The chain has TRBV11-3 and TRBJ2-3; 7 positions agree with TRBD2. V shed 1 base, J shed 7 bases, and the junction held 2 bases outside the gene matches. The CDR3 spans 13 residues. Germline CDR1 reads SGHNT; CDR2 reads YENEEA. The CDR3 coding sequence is TGTGCCAGCAGCTTAGGGGGAGGGAATACGCAGTATTTT. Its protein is CASSLGGGNTQYF.

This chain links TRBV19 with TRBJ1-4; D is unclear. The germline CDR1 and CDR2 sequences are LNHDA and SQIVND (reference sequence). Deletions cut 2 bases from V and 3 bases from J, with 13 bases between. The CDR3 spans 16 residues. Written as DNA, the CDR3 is TGTGCCAGTAGTATATTAAGAAAACGGGCTAATGAAAAACTGTTTTTT. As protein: CASSILRKRANEKLFF.

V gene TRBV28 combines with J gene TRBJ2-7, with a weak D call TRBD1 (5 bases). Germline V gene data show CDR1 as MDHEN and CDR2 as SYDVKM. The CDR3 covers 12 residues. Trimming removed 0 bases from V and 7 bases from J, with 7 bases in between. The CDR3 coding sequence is TGTGCCAGCAGTTTATGGGGGCAAGAGCAGTACTTC. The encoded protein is CASSLWGQEQYF.

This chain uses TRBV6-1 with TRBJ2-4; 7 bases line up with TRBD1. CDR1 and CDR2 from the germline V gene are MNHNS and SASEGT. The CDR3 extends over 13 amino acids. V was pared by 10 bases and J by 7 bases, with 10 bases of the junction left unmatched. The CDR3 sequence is CATTTGSRNIQYF. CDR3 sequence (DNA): TGTGCCACAACGACAGGGAGTAGGAACATTCAGTACTTC.

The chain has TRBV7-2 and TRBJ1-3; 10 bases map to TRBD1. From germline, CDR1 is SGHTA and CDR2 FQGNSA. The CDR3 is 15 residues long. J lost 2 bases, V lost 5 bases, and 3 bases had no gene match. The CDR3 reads CASSPGQGAGNTIYF. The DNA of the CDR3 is TGTGCCAGCAGCCCCGGACAGGGGGCTGGAAACACCATATATTTT.

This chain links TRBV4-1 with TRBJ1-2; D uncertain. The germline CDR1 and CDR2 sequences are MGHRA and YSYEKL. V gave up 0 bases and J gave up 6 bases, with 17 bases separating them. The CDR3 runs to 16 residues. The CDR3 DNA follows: TGCGCCAGCAGCCAAGACGTACAGTTTAACCTGGATGGCTACACCTTC. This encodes CASSQDVQFNLDGYTF.

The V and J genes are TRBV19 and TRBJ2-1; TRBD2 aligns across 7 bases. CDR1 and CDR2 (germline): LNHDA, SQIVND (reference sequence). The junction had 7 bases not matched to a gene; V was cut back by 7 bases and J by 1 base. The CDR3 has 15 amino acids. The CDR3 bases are TGTGCCAGTACCCTGAGCGGGAATTCCTACAATGAGCAGTTCTTC. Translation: CASTLSGNSYNEQFF.

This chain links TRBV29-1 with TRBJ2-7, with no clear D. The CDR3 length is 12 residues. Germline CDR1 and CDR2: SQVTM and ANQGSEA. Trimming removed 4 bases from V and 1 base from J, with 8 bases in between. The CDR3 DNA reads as TGCAGCGTTGCTCTCGGGTCCTACGAGCAGTACTTC. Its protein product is CSVALGSYEQYF.

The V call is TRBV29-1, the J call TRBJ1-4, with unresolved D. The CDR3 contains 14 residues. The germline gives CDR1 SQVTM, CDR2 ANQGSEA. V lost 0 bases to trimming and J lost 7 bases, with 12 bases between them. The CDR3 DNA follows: TGCAGCGTTGAAGATGAGGGAGGGTTTGAAAAACTGTTTTTT. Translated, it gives CSVEDEGGFEKLFF.

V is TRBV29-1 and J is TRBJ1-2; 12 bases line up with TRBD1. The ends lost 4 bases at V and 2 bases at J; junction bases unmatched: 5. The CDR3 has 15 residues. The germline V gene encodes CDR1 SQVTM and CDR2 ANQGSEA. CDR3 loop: CSVGGTGGRNYGYTF. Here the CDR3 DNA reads TGCAGCGTTGGGGGGACAGGGGGCAGGAACTATGGCTACACCTTC.

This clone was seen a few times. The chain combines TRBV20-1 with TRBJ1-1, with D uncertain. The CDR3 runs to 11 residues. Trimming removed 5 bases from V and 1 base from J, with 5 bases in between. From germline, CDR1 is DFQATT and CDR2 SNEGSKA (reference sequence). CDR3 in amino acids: CSADKNTEAFF. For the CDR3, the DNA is TGCAGTGCTGACAAGAACACTGAAGCTTTCTTT.

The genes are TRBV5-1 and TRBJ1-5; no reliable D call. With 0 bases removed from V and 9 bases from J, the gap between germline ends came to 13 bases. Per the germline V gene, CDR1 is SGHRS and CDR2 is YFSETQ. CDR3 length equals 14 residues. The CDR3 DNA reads TGCGCCAGCAGCTTGGCCACGGGTGAAGGGCCCCAGCATTTT. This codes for CASSLATGEGPQHF. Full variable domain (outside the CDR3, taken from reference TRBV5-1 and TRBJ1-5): KAGVTQTPRYLIKTRGQQVTLSCSPISGHRSVSWYQQTPGQGLQFLFEYFSETQRNKGNFPGRFSGRQFSNSRSEMNVSTLELGDSALYLCASSLATGEGPQHFGDGTRLSIL.

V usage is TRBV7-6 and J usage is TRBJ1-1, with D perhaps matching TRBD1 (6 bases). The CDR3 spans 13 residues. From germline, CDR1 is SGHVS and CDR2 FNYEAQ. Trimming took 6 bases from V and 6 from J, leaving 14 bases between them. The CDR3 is CASRPQGASEAFF. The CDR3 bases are TGTGCCAGCAGGCCACAGGGAGCCTCTGAAGCTTTCTTT.

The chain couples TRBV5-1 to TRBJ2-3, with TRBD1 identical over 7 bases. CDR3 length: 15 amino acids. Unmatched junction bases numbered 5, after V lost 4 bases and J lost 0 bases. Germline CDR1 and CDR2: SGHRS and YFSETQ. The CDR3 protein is CASSPSGQSTDTQYF. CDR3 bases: TGCGCCAGCAGCCCCTCGGGACAGAGCACAGATACGCAGTATTTT.

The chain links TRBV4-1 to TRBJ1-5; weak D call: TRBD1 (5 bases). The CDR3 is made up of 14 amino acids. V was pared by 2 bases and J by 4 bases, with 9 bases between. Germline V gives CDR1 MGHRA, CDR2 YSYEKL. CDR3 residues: CASSQFSGNQPQHF. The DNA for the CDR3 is TGCGCCAGCAGCCAATTCTCAGGGAATCAGCCCCAGCATTTT.

In nucleotides, the CDR3 is TGTGCCAGCAGCGCAACTACTGAGGGGACAGGGCAACTAGGAAACACCATATATTTT. Residues: CASSATTEGTGQLGNTIYF. The chain combines TRBV9 with TRBJ1-3, with 9 nucleotides matching TRBD1. Looked up from germline, CDR1 is SGDLS and CDR2 is YYNGEE. This CDR3 contains 19 residues. The junction had 17 bases not matched to a gene; V was cut back by 3 bases and J by 4 bases.

CDR3 sequence reads: CASSYGTGLVKQYF. The CDR3 DNA is TGTGCCAGCAGTTACGGGACAGGGCTTGTGAAGCAGTACTTC. The rearrangement uses TRBV6-5 and TRBJ2-7; 9 nucleotides align to TRBD1. Losses at the gene ends were 2 bases for V and 8 bases for J; bases not matched to a gene: 7. Germline CDR1 and CDR2: MNHEY and SVGAGI. The CDR3 consists of 14 residues.

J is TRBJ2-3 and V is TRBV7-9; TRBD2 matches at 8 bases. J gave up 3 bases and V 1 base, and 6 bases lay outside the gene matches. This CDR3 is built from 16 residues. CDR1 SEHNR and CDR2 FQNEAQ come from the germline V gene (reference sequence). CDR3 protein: CASSLDLSGRTDTQYF. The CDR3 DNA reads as TGTGCCAGCAGCTTAGATCTGAGCGGGAGAACAGATACGCAGTATTTT.

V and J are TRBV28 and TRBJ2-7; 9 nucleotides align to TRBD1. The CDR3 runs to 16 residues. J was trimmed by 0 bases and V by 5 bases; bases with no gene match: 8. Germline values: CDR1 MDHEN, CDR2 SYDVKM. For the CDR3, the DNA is TGTGCCAGCAGTGCCTACTGGGACAGGGTCTCCTACGAGCAGTACTTC. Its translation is CASSAYWDRVSYEQYF.

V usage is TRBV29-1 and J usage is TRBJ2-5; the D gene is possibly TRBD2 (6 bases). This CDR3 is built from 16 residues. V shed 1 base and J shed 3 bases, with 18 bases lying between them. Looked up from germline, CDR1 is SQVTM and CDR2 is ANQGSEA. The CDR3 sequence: CSVEGAERRREETQYF. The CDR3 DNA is TGCAGCGTTGAAGGGGCGGAGCGGAGGAGGGAAGAGACCCAGTACTTC.

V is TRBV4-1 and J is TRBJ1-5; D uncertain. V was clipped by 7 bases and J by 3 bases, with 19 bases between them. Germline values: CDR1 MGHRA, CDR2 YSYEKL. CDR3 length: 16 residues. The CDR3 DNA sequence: TGCGCCAGCACACCCCAGCCAAACAGCTTCAATCAGCCCCAGCATTTT. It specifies CASTPQPNSFNQPQHF.

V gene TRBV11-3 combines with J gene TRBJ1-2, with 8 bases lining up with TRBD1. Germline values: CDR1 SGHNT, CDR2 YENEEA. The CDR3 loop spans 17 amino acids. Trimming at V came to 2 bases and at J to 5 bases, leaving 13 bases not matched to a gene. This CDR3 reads CASSLSLGTGGLYGYTF. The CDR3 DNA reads TGTGCCAGCAGCTTATCGTTGGGGACAGGTGGATTATATGGCTACACCTTC.

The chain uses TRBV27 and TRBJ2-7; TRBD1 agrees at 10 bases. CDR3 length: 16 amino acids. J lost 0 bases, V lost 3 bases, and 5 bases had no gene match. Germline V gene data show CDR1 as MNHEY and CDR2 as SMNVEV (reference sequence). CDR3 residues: CASSLGQGTGSYEQYF. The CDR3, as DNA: TGTGCCAGCAGTTTGGGACAGGGGACCGGCTCCTACGAGCAGTACTTC.

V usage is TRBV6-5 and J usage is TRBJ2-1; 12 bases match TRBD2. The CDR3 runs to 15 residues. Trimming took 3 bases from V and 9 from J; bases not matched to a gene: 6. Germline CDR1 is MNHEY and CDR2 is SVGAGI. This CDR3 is CASSYLAGGPGEQFF. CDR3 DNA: TGTGCCAGCAGTTATCTAGCGGGGGGGCCGGGTGAGCAGTTCTTC.

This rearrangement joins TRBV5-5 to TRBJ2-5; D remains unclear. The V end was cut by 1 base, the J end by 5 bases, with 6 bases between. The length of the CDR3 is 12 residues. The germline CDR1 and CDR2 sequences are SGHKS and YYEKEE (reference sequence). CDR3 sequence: CASSLLEETQYF. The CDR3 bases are TGTGCCAGCAGCTTGCTTGAGGAGACCCAGTACTTC.

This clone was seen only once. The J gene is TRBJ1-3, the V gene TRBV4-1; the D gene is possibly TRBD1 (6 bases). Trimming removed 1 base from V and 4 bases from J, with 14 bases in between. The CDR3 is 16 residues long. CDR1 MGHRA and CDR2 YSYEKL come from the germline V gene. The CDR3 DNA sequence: TGCGCCAGCAGCCAAGGACAGGCAAGAGGGGGAAACACCATATATTTT. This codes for CASSQGQARGGNTIYF.

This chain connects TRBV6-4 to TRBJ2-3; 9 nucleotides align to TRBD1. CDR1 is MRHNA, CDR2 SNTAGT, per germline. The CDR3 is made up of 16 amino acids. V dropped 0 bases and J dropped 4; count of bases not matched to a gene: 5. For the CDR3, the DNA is TGTGCCAGCAGTGACTCCTGGACAGGGGTTTCAGATACGCAGTATTTT. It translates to CASSDSWTGVSDTQYF.